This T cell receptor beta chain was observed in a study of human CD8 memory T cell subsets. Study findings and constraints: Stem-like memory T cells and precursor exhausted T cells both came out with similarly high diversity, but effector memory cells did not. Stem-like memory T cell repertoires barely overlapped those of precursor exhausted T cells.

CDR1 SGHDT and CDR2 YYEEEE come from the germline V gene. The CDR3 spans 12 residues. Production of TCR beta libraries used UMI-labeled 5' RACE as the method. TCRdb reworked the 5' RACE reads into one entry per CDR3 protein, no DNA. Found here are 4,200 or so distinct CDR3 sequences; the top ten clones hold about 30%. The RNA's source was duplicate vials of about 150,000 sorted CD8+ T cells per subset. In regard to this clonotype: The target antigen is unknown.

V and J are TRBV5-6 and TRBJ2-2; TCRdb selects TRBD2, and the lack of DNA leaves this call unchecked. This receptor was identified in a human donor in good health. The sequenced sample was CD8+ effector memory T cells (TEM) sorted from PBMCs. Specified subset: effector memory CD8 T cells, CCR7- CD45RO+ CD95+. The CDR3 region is CASSRGGTELFF. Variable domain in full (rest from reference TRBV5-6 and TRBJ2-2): DAGVTQSPTHLIKTRGQQVTLRCSPKSGHDTVSWYQQALGQGPQFIFQYYEEEERQRGNFPDRFSGHQFPNYSSELNVNALLLGDSALYLCASSRGGTELFFGEGSRLTVL.